Each of the 16 T cell receptor beta chains below was sequenced from the same sample in a study of beta chain features in type 1 diabetes. Expressed TCRB transcripts were sequenced because the entire RNA isolate underwent reverse transcription. TCRdb's table, derived via immunoSEQ multiplex PCR, lists solely in-frame clones and lacks some. The profile shows around 280,000 clones, approximately 8.1% of them singletons. Input material: central memory CD4+ T cells from blood. The receptors were sampled from a woman aged 18-29 years in good health.

The sample holds a few counts of this clone. The V call is TRBV30, the J call TRBJ2-1; 7 nucleotides align to TRBD2. This CDR3 is 13 amino acids long. Germline V CDR1 and CDR2: GTSNPN, SVGIG (reference sequence). Losses at the gene ends were 0 bases for V and 9 bases for J; bases not matched to a gene: 5. DNA for the CDR3: TGTGCCTGGAGTGTGACGACGGGAGGTGAGCAGTTCTTC. Amino acid sequence: CAWSVTTGGEQFF.

This clone was seen many times. The V call is TRBV28, the J call TRBJ2-7; TRBD2 agrees at 9 bases. The CDR3 sequence is 14 residues long. Losses at the gene ends were 6 bases for V and 3 bases for J; bases not matched to a gene: 6. Germline values: CDR1 MDHEN, CDR2 SYDVKM. CDR3: CASSQHSGSYEQYF. Here the CDR3 DNA reads TGTGCCAGCAGCCAGCATAGCGGGAGCTACGAGCAGTACTTC. The full variable domain, its missing parts supplied by reference TRBV28 and TRBJ2-7, is DVKVTQSSRYLVKRTGEKVFLECVQDMDHENMFWYRQDPGLGLRLIYFSYDVKMKEKGDIPEGYSVSREKKERFSLILESASTNQTSMYLCASSQHSGSYEQYFGPGTRLTVT.

This clone was picked up a small number of times. The chain employs TRBV7-3 and TRBJ2-1; TRBD1 is a possible D gene (6 bases). From germline, CDR1 is SGHTA and CDR2 FQGTGA. CDR3 length: 15 residues. The V end was cut by 7 bases, the J end by 2 bases, with 15 bases between. The CDR3 region has the DNA TGTGCCAGCATCGCAAGACAGGACCCCTACAATGAGCAGTTCTTC. Its protein is CASIARQDPYNEQFF.

This rearrangement joins TRBV7-2 to TRBJ1-2, with unresolved D. This CDR3 comprises 12 residues. V was trimmed by 5 bases and J by 13 bases, leaving 17 bases between them. The germline CDR1 and CDR2 sequences are SGHTA and FQGNSA. This chain's CDR3 is CASSMRTEYSTF. CDR3 coding DNA: TGTGCCAGCAGCATGAGGACGGAGTACAGCACCTTC.

The gene calls are TRBV18 and TRBJ2-3; D gene uncertain. This CDR3 comprises 14 residues. Germline V lookup: CDR1 KGHSH, CDR2 LQKENI. Trimming took off 5 bases at V and 0 bases at J, with 9 bases between the two ends. This chain's CDR3 is CASSAIPSTDTQYF. Here the CDR3 DNA reads TGTGCCAGCTCAGCGATACCCAGCACAGATACGCAGTATTTT.

This chain joins TRBV5-6 and TRBJ2-1, with D unresolved. CDR3 length equals 16 residues. The ends were cut back, 0 bases at V and 4 bases at J, with 14 bases in the middle. The germline CDR1 and CDR2 sequences are SGHDT and YYEEEE. The CDR3 region is CASSLAGWAAYNEQFF. DNA of the CDR3: TGTGCCAGCAGCTTGGCCGGCTGGGCAGCTTACAATGAGCAGTTCTTC.

This clone was seen a handful of times. This chain joins TRBV30 and TRBJ1-2, with 9 nucleotides matching TRBD1. V lost 3 bases, J lost 2 bases, and 4 bases stayed unmatched. The CDR3 has 14 amino acids. The germline gives CDR1 GTSNPN, CDR2 SVGIG (reference sequence). For the CDR3, the DNA is TGTGCCTGGAGCGCGGGGACAGGGAACTATGGCTACACCTTC. Its protein product is CAWSAGTGNYGYTF.

This clone was seen at least ten times. This sample also contains other DNA sequences that code for the same CDR3. This sequence joins TRBV7-9 and TRBJ2-7, with 8 nucleotides matching TRBD1. The CDR3 sequence is 13 residues long. The V gene's germline CDR1 is SEHNR and CDR2 FQNEAQ (reference sequence). V was clipped by 0 bases and J by 6 bases; unmatched bases: 1. In nucleotides, the CDR3 is TGTGCCAGCAGCTTAGCCGACAGGGGCGAGCAGTACGTC. It codes for CASSLADRGEQYV.

This clone was seen many times. J is TRBJ2-1 and V is TRBV7-2; no firm D call. Trimming took 7 bases from V and 9 from J, leaving 13 bases between them. The CDR3 runs 12 residues. The germline V gene has CDR1 SGHTA and CDR2 FQGNSA. The CDR3 here is CASTQYNIEQFF. The CDR3 DNA sequence: TGTGCCAGCACTCAATATAACATTGAGCAGTTCTTC.

The rearrangement links TRBV15 to TRBJ2-5, with D hard to call. Germline CDR1 LNHNV, CDR2 YYDKDF (reference sequence). V was trimmed by 1 base and J by 4 bases, leaving 13 bases between them. There are 15 residues in the CDR3. CDR3 amino acids: CATSRGAEARETQYF. The CDR3 bases are TGTGCCACCAGCAGAGGTGCTGAAGCGAGAGAGACCCAGTACTTC.

This clone was observed a few times. The chain has TRBV19 and TRBJ1-1; D may be TRBD1 (5 bases). This CDR3 is 14 amino acids long. The V gene's germline CDR1 is LNHDA and CDR2 SQIVND (reference sequence). V lost 5 bases and J lost 3, with 13 bases in between. The CDR3 loop is CASSVNGGDTEAFF. The CDR3 nucleotides are TGTGCCAGTAGTGTCAACGGGGGGGACACTGAAGCTTTCTTT.

The chain has TRBV7-9 and TRBJ2-5; 11 bases map to TRBD2. CDR3 size: 17 residues. V trimming: 1 base; J trimming: 5 bases; junction bases outside the gene matches: 9. Germline CDR1 and CDR2: SEHNR and FQNEAQ (reference sequence). CDR3 residues: CASSLGPSSGGKETQYF. CDR3 in DNA: TGTGCCAGCAGCTTAGGCCCTTCTAGCGGGGGGAAGGAGACCCAGTACTTC.

Only a few counts were recorded for this clone. The gene calls are TRBV4-3 and TRBJ2-2; D could derive from TRBD1 or TRBD2 (5 bases each). V dropped 6 bases and J dropped 4 bases, with 15 bases sitting between them. This CDR3 has 15 amino acids. Per the germline V gene, CDR1 is LGHNA and CDR2 is YSLEER. The CDR3 DNA is TGCGCCAGCAGGGTGGGGGTTAGGAGCACCGGGGAGCTGTTTTTT. This gives the protein CASRVGVRSTGELFF.

This chain joins TRBV19 and TRBJ2-7; D is undetermined. The V gene lost 1 base and the J gene lost 5 bases, with 9 bases spanning the gap. The CDR3 runs to 13 residues. Germline V gene sequence: CDR1 LNHDA, CDR2 SQIVND (reference sequence). CDR3 loop: CASSIGRLHEQYF. The CDR3 region has the DNA TGTGCCAGTAGTATAGGTCGGCTCCACGAGCAGTACTTC.

Only a few counts were recorded for this clone. In DNA, the CDR3 is TGTGCCAGTAACCCTAGACTAGCGGGAGATATCGGGGAGCTGTTTTTT. Residues: CASNPRLAGDIGELFF. This chain joins TRBV19 and TRBJ2-2; 12 bases agree with TRBD2. CDR1 LNHDA and CDR2 SQIVND come from the germline V gene (reference sequence). V gave up 7 bases and J gave up 7 bases; unmatched junction bases: 10. CDR3 length: 16 residues. Full variable domain (outside the CDR3, taken from reference TRBV19 and TRBJ2-2): DGGITQSPKYLFRKEGQNVTLSCEQNLNHDAMYWYRQDPGQGLRLIYYSQIVNDFQKGDIAEGYSVSREKKESFPLTVTSAQKNPTAFYLCASNPRLAGDIGELFFGEGSRLTVL.

Ten or more counts support this clone. V gene TRBV5-6 combines with J gene TRBJ2-3; weak D call: TRBD1 (5 bases). The CDR3 is 14 amino acids. V was cut by 2 bases and J by 0 bases, with 7 bases left in between. Germline CDR1 is SGHDT and CDR2 is YYEEEE. CDR3 region: CASSFQGSTDTQYF. In DNA form, the CDR3 reads TGTGCCAGCAGCTTCCAGGGTAGCACAGATACGCAGTATTTT.